Below are 20 T cell receptor beta chains sequenced from a single sample in a study of T cells in Graves' hyperthyroidism and ophthalmopathy. The source material, RNA transcripts, was used to amplify TCR beta CDR3 regions. An initial round of RT-PCR targeting the TCR CDR3 relied on the HTBI primer set. Using its own MiXCR run on the multiplex PCR reads, TCRdb lists one record per CDR3 protein. The sample lists about 760,000 distinct CDR3 sequences, around 40% occurring once. Sequencing was carried out using blood. These TCRs come from a middle-aged woman with Graves' hyperthyroidism.

This clonotype was seen only once. The CDR3 is CATSSPGSGYYQPQHF. In nucleotides, the CDR3 is TGTGCCACCAGCAGCCCTGGGTCAGGGTACTATCAGCCCCAGCATTTT. The chain uses TRBV15 and TRBJ1-5; D may be TRBD1 (5 bases). The V end was cut by 3 bases, the J end by 5 bases, with 17 bases between. The CDR3 contains 16 residues. Germline CDR1 LNHNV, CDR2 YYDKDF (reference sequence).

To note about this clonotype: This may arise from a read error, as a much more abundant clone is one base away. V and J are TRBV6-4 and TRBJ1-1; TRBD1 matches 7 bases. The CDR3 totals 14 residues. Germline CDR1 MRHNA, CDR2 SNTAGT. The V gene end was trimmed by 11 bases and the J gene end by 6 bases; junction bases not matched to a gene: 15. CDR3 nucleotide sequence: TGTGCCGGCAAGCTAACAGGGGACGGAGCTGAAGCTTTCTTT. Encoded protein: CAGKLTGDGAEAFF.

This chain links TRBV6-5 with TRBJ2-7, with D maybe TRBD2 (6 bases). CDR1 and CDR2 (germline): MNHEY, SVGAGI. V gave up 7 bases and J gave up 3 bases, with 16 bases separating them. CDR3 length equals 14 residues. Here the CDR3 reads CASILGGAIYEQYF. The CDR3 bases are TGTGCCAGCATTCTAGGAGGGGCAATCTACGAGCAGTACTTC.

This clonotype was detected only a few times. The chain has TRBV24-1 and TRBJ1-2, with 7 bases lining up with TRBD1. The CDR3 spans 13 residues. The J segment lost 3 bases and the V segment lost 12 bases, leaving 9 bases of the junction unmatched. Per the germline V gene, CDR1 is KGHDR and CDR2 is SFDVKD. In DNA form, the CDR3 reads TGTGCCTCTCGACAGGGCGTTTACTATGGCTACACCTTC. Translation gives CASRQGVYYGYTF.

Concerning this clonotype itself: Being one base from a much bigger clone, this may be a read error. V and J are TRBV11-2 and TRBJ2-7; TRBD2 agrees at 9 bases. The germline gives CDR1 SGHAT, CDR2 FQNNGV. The CDR3 runs to 14 residues. The CDR3 spells CASSPGSGSYERYF. In nucleotides, the CDR3 is TGTGCCAGCAGCCCAGGTAGCGGGAGCTACGAGCGGTACTTC.

To note about this clonotype: A much bigger clone sits one base away, suggesting this may be a read error. This chain connects TRBV15 to TRBJ2-2; D is possibly TRBD2 (6 bases). CDR1 and CDR2 from the germline V gene are LNHNV and YYDKDF (reference sequence). V lost 10 bases, J lost 6 bases, and 24 bases lay in between. The CDR3 consists of 16 residues. The CDR3 loop reads CAIKTPGTGDAGELFF. For the CDR3, the DNA is TGTGCCATTAAGACCCCCGGGACTGGCGACGCCGGGGAGCTGTTTTTT. Full variable domain (remainder filled in from reference TRBV15 and TRBJ2-2): DAMVIQNPRYQVTQFGKPVTLSCSQTLNHNVMYWYQQKSSQAPKLLFHYYDKDFNNEADTPDNFQSRRPNTSFCFLDIRSPGLGDTAMYLCAIKTPGTGDAGELFFGEGSRLTVL.

This clonotype was seen at least ten times. The chain uses TRBV10-3 and TRBJ1-5; D is unresolved. The CDR3 is made up of 14 amino acids. Germline values: CDR1 ENHRY, CDR2 SYGVKD. V lost 3 bases and J lost 11, with 17 bases in between. The CDR3 reads CAISDRKGTESQHF. Written as DNA, the CDR3 is TGTGCCATCAGTGATCGCAAGGGAACGGAGTCCCAGCATTTT.

The chain carries TRBV7-2 and TRBJ1-2; the D is unclear. Trimming removed 5 bases at V and 4 bases at J, with 14 bases between. Germline V gene data show CDR1 as SGHTA and CDR2 as FQGNSA. This CDR3 spans 14 amino acids. The CDR3: CASSPQSSSYGYTF. The CDR3 DNA reads as TGTGCCAGCAGCCCCCAGAGTTCCTCCTATGGCTACACCTTC.

This clonotype was recorded at least ten times. V usage is TRBV7-9 and J usage is TRBJ1-1; tentative D call: TRBD1 (6 bases). Trimming took 6 bases from V and 1 from J, leaving 12 bases between them. The CDR3 loop spans 14 amino acids. Germline CDR1 reads SEHNR; CDR2 reads FQNEAQ (reference sequence). DNA of the CDR3: TGTGCCAGCAGTGTATTGGGACAGAACACTGAAGCTTTCTTT. This translates into CASSVLGQNTEAFF.

With respect to this clonotype: The CDR3 ends on some other residue instead of the conserved phenylalanine or tryptophan, so this is likely a read error. J is TRBJ1-1 and V is TRBV20-1; possibly TRBD1 for D (6 bases). Trimming cost V 6 bases and J 1 base, with 9 bases left between them. Germline CDR1 and CDR2: DFQATT and SNEGSKA (reference sequence). The CDR3 totals 12 residues. The CDR3 coding sequence is TGCAGTGCCAACAGGGAGAACACTGAAGCTTTCCTT. Amino acids: CSANRENTEAFL.

This clonotype was seen a handful of times. The chain uses TRBV28 and TRBJ2-7; D gene unclear. The germline V gene has CDR1 MDHEN and CDR2 SYDVKM. The CDR3 runs 14 residues. Trimming removed 8 bases from V and 2 bases from J, with 16 bases in between. The CDR3 loop is CASVPGGAPYEQYF. In DNA form, the CDR3 reads TGTGCCAGCGTCCCGGGCGGAGCTCCCTACGAGCAGTACTTC.

Details on this clonotype: This may come from a read error, since a much larger clone is one base off. The conserved phenylalanine or tryptophan is not found at the CDR3 terminus, so this likely reflects a read error. The J gene is TRBJ1-1, the V gene TRBV11-3; D is perhaps TRBD1 (6 bases). V lost 1 base and J 3 bases, leaving 9 bases between the germline ends. The CDR3 is 14 residues long. The germline V gene encodes CDR1 SGHNT and CDR2 YENEEA. CDR3 residues: CASSLGRGDTEAFL. CDR3 nucleotide sequence: TGTGCCAGCAGCTTAGGCAGGGGTGACACTGAAGCTTTCCTT.

The gene calls are TRBV2 and TRBJ1-1, with D uncertain. CDR1 is SNHLY, CDR2 FYNNEI, per germline. This CDR3 is built from 15 residues. The germline V and J ends were trimmed by 6 bases and 1 base, with 15 bases remaining between them. Here the CDR3 reads CASSLDREKNTEAFF. The CDR3 nucleotides are TGTGCCAGCAGCTTAGACCGGGAGAAGAACACTGAAGCTTTCTTT. Variable domain in full (rest from reference TRBV2 and TRBJ1-1): EPEVTQTPSHQVTQMGQEVILRCVPISNHLYFYWYRQILGQKVEFLVSFYNNEISEKSEIFDDQFSVERPDGSNFTLKIRSTKLEDSAMYFCASSLDREKNTEAFFGQGTRLTVV.

As to this clonotype: At one of its ends the junction is not consistent with the germline gene, which may arise from a read error. This chain joins TRBV10-2 and TRBJ1-1; maybe TRBD1 (6 bases). CDR1 WSHSY and CDR2 SAAADI come from the germline V gene. The CDR3 length is 14 residues. Here the CDR3 reads CASSPPHGGPEAFF. The CDR3 nucleotides read TGTGCCAGCTCACCCCCCCACGGGGGGCCTGAAGCTTTCTTT.

A note on this clonotype: Compared with germline, one end of the junction differs, possibly owing to a read error. This chain connects TRBV20-1 to TRBJ2-2; maybe TRBD2 (5 bases). Germline values: CDR1 DFQATT, CDR2 SNEGSKA (reference sequence). This CDR3 has 13 amino acids. CDR3 residues: CSASGVNTGELSF. DNA of the CDR3: TGCAGTGCTAGCGGAGTCAACACCGGGGAGCTGTCTTTT.

This clonotype was recorded a few times. V is TRBV6-6 and J is TRBJ2-5, with 10 bases that match TRBD1. Germline V gene lookup returns CDR1 MNHNY and CDR2 SVGAGI (reference sequence). V lost 0 bases to trimming and J lost 4 bases; unmatched junction nucleotides: 8. The CDR3 totals 17 residues. The CDR3 region has the DNA TGTGCCAGCAGTTACTCAATCGGGACAGGGGATCGAGAGACCCAGTACTTC. It encodes CASSYSIGTGDRETQYF.

The V call is TRBV20-1, the J call TRBJ2-3; unclear D gene. Germline V gene data show CDR1 as DFQATT and CDR2 as SNEGSKA (reference sequence). There are 15 residues in the CDR3. Deletions cut 0 bases from V and 2 bases from J, with 12 bases between. The DNA for the CDR3 is TGCAGTGCTAGAGACTATCGGTTTTACACAGATACGCAGTATTTT. Protein product: CSARDYRFYTDTQYF.

In this sample, this clonotype turned up many times. This sequence joins TRBV10-3 and TRBJ2-2; tentatively, D is TRBD2 (6 bases). This CDR3 spans 11 amino acids. Trimming left V 11 bases short and J 4 bases short, with 8 bases between. CDR1 is ENHRY, CDR2 SYGVKD, per germline. The CDR3 region is CAAEGTGELFF. CDR3 sequence (DNA): TGTGCCGCGGAGGGCACCGGGGAGCTGTTTTTT.

This clonotype was recorded at least ten times. V gene TRBV20-1 combines with J gene TRBJ2-7, with 7 bases identical to TRBD2. This CDR3 comprises 15 residues. Unmatched junction bases numbered 9, after V lost 1 base and J lost 3 bases. Per the germline V gene, CDR1 is DFQATT and CDR2 is SNEGSKA (reference sequence). DNA of the CDR3: TGCAGTGCTAGAGCCGACGGGCGCGGGAGCTACGAGCAGTACTTC. Translated: CSARADGRGSYEQYF.

In this sample, this clonotype turned up many times. V gene TRBV9 combines with J gene TRBJ2-2; TRBD2 is a possible D gene (5 bases). The germline V gene has CDR1 SGDLS and CDR2 YYNGEE. V was shortened by 4 bases and J by 15 bases, with 22 bases between the two germline ends. This CDR3 has 14 residues. CDR3 nucleotide sequence: TGTGCCAGCAGCCCCTCCCGGGTGGACTGGAGGATGTTTTTT. It translates to CASSPSRVDWRMFF.